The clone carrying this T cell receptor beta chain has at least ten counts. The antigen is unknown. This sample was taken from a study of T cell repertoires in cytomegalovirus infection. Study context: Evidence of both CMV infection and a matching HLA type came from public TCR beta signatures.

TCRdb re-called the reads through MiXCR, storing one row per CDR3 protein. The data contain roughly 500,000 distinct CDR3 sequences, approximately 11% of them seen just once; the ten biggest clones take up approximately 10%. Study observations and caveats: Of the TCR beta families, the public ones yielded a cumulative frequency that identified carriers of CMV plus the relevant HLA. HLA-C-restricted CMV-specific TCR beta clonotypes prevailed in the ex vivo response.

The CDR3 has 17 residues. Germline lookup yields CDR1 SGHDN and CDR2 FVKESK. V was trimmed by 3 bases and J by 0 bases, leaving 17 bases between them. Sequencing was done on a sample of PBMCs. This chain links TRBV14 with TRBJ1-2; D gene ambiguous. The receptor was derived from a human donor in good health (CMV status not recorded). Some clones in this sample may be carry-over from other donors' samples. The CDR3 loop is CASSHTTWSAPNYGYTF. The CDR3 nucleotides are TGTGCCAGCAGCCACACCACATGGTCAGCTCCTAACTATGGCTACACCTTC.